The 14 T cell receptor beta chains below were found in one sample sequenced in a study of regulatory T cells in long-lasting Graves disease. iRepertoire HTBI primers and Arm-PCR of CDR3 regions built TCR beta libraries. TCRdb re-analysed the multiplex PCR reads in MiXCR, keeping a single row per CDR3 protein. This table holds around 400,000 distinct CDR3 sequences, 14% to 15% found once. Time point given: newly diagnosed GD, antithyroid drugs for less than 3 months. The TCR library was prepared using RNA isolated from PBMCs. This same sample was also part of a study on T cells in Graves' hyperthyroidism and ophthalmopathy.

The source was peripheral blood mononuclear cells (PBMCs), collected at new diagnosis, from a patient treated with antithyroid drugs. The receptor set was obtained from a woman aged 40 to 50 with Graves disease.

This clonotype was counted ten times or more. CDR3 loop: CASGWSGRVEETQYF. The CDR3 coding sequence is TGTGCCAGCGGGTGGAGCGGGAGGGTTGAAGAGACCCAGTACTTC. This chain connects TRBV12-3 or TRBV12-4 to TRBJ2-5; the match to TRBD2 covers 10 bases. This CDR3 is 15 amino acids long. V was clipped by 8 bases and J by 3 bases; unmatched bases: 9.

Ten or more counts support this clonotype. The chain joins TRBV20-1 to TRBJ2-1; 9 nucleotides line up with TRBD1. This CDR3 contains 15 residues. In germline, CDR1 is DFQATT, CDR2 SNEGSKA (reference sequence). J gave up 1 base and V 6 bases, and 7 bases lay outside the gene matches. CDR3 sequence: CSAPGGQGSYNEQFF. Written as DNA, the CDR3 is TGCAGTGCCCCGGGTGGACAGGGGTCCTACAATGAGCAGTTCTTC.

The J gene is TRBJ2-1, the V gene TRBV2; weak D call: TRBD1 (5 bases). CDR1 and CDR2 (germline): SNHLY, FYNNEI. The CDR3 runs to 13 residues. V was pared by 6 bases and J by 7 bases, with 13 bases between. CDR3 in DNA: TGTGCCAGCAGCCTAGGGGTAGGGAATGAGCAGTTCTTC. Its translation: CASSLGVGNEQFF.

The chain has TRBV2 and TRBJ2-5, with 9 bases identical to TRBD1. V shed 2 bases, J shed 7 bases, and the junction held 5 bases outside the gene matches. The CDR3 contains 14 residues. CDR1 and CDR2 (germline): SNHLY, FYNNEI. CDR3 DNA sequence: TGTGCCAGCAGTGAAAACAGGGGGCGAGTGACCCAGTACTTC. This encodes CASSENRGRVTQYF.

This clonotype was picked up many times. The chain links TRBV12-3 or TRBV12-4 to TRBJ2-5, with 8 nucleotides matching TRBD1. With 4 bases clipped from V and 3 bases from J, the junction kept 1 base outside the gene matches. This CDR3 comprises 13 residues. This CDR3 reads CASSSDREETQYF. The CDR3 DNA reads TGTGCCAGCAGTTCGGACAGGGAAGAGACCCAGTACTTC.

V and J are TRBV6-1 and TRBJ1-5; 7 bases are shared with TRBD1. The CDR3 contains 15 residues. From germline, CDR1 is MNHNS and CDR2 SASEGT. J was trimmed by 0 bases and V by 8 bases; bases with no gene match: 7. CDR3: CASEGTADSNQPQHF. CDR3 DNA: TGTGCCAGCGAAGGGACAGCCGATAGCAATCAGCCCCAGCATTTT.

This clonotype was seen ten or more times. The rearrangement uses TRBV6-6 and TRBJ1-3, with unresolved D. Trimming stripped 0 bases from V and 8 bases from J, with 8 bases between. CDR1 is MNHNY and CDR2 is SVGAGI in the germline V gene (reference sequence). The CDR3 contains 13 residues. CDR3 in amino acids: CASSYSSGDTIYF. For the CDR3, the DNA is TGTGCCAGCAGTTACTCGAGTGGTGACACCATATATTTT.

This clonotype was seen ten or more times. This chain uses TRBV6-2 or TRBV6-3 with TRBJ1-2, with D tentatively TRBD1 (6 bases). The CDR3 is 17 amino acids. The germline gives CDR1 MNHEY, CDR2 SVGEGT. V lost 1 base to trimming and J lost 5 bases, with 20 bases between them. CDR3 residues: CASSYLLPRDTAYGYTF. CDR3 nucleotides: TGTGCCAGCAGTTACTTACTTCCCCGGGACACGGCATATGGCTACACCTTC.

This clonotype showed up many times. The chain recombines TRBV6-5 with TRBJ1-1; TRBD1 might be the D (5 bases). The CDR3 has 13 amino acids. The V gene's germline CDR1 is MNHEY and CDR2 SVGAGI. Trimming removed 4 bases from V and 5 bases from J, with 11 bases in between. This CDR3 is CASSWGLRTEAFF. CDR3 DNA sequence: TGTGCCAGCAGTTGGGGACTTCGGACTGAAGCTTTCTTT.

The CDR3: CASSRGQITDTQYF. The CDR3 nucleotides are TGTGCCAGCAGTCGGGGACAGATCACAGATACGCAGTATTTT. This sequence joins TRBV27 and TRBJ2-3; TRBD1 matches at 7 bases. Germline CDR1 MNHEY, CDR2 SMNVEV (reference sequence). V lost 5 bases, J lost 2 bases, and 4 bases stayed unmatched. The CDR3 totals 14 residues.

A word on this clonotype: In this CDR3 the conserved last residue, phenylalanine or tryptophan, is missing, so a read error is likely. This chain connects TRBV4-2 to TRBJ1-1; D unresolved. Trimming took 0 bases from V and 1 from J, leaving 15 bases between them. The CDR3 has 17 amino acids. Germline lookup yields CDR1 LGHNA and CDR2 YNFKEQ. CDR3 sequence: CASSQEVSGVENTEAFI. CDR3 sequence (DNA): TGTGCCAGCAGCCAAGAAGTGAGTGGGGTCGAGAACACTGAAGCTTTCATT.

This clonotype has only one observation. This may be a read error, as it is one base from a much larger clone. This chain uses TRBV4-1 with TRBJ1-1; 8 nucleotides align to TRBD1. Germline CDR1 reads MGHRA; CDR2 reads YSYEKL. This CDR3 contains 17 residues. Written as DNA, the CDR3 is TGCGCCAGCAGCCAAGACAGGGGGCGCGCAACGAACACTGAAGCTCTCTTT. Its translation: CASSQDRGRATNTEALF.

This clonotype occurred many times. The V gene is TRBV14, the J gene TRBJ2-1; TRBD1 or TRBD2 may be the D gene (5 bases each). Germline-derived CDR1 and CDR2 are SGHDN and FVKESK. The CDR3 is made up of 12 amino acids. V shed 1 base and J shed 11 bases, with 9 bases lying between them. Here the CDR3 DNA reads TGTGCCAGCAGCCAAGCGGGGACGCAGCAGTTCTTC. Translating gives CASSQAGTQQFF.

This clonotype was seen at least ten times. The chain has TRBV5-1 and TRBJ1-4, with D tentatively TRBD1 (6 bases). Trimming left V 1 base short and J 8 bases short, with 12 bases between. CDR1 SGHRS and CDR2 YFSETQ come from the germline V gene. The CDR3 contains 14 residues. The CDR3 nucleotides are TGCGCCAGCAGCTTGACCGGACAGAAAGAAAAACTGTTTTTT. Protein sequence: CASSLTGQKEKLFF.